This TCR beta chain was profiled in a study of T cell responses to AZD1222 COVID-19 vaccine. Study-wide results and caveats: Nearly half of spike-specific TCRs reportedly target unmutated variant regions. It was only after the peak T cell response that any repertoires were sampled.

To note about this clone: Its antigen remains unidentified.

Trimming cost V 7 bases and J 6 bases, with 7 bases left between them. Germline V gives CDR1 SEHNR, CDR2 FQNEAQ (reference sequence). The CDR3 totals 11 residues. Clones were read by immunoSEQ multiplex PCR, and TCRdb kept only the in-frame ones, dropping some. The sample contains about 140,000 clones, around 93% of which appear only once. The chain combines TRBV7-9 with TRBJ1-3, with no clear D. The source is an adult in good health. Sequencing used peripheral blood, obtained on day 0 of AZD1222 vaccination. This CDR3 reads CASTDSNTIYF. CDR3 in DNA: TGTGCCAGCACCGATTCAAACACCATATATTTT.